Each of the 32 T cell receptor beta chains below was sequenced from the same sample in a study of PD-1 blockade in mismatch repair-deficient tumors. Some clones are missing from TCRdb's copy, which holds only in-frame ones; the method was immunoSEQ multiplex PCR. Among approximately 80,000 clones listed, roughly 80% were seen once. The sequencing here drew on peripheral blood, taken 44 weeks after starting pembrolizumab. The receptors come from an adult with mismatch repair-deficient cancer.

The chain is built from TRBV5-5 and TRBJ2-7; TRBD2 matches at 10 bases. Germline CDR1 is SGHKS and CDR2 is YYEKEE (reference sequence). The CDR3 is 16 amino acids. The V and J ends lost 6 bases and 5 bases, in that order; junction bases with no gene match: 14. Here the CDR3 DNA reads TGTGCCAGCACACCACCCCAGCGGGAGGGTAGGAACGAGCAGTACTTC. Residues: CASTPPQREGRNEQYF.

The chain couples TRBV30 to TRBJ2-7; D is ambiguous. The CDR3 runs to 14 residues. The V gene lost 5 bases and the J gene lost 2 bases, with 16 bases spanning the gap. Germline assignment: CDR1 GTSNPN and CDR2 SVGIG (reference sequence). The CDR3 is CAWGLPPATYEQYF. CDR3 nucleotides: TGTGCCTGGGGTCTCCCCCCAGCGACCTACGAGCAGTACTTC.

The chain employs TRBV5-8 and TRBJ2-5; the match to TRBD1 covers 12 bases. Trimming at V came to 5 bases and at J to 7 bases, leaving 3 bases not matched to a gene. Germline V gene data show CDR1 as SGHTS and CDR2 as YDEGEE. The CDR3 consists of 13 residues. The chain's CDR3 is CASRGQGAGTQYF. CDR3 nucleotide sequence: TGTGCCAGCAGGGGACAGGGGGCCGGGACCCAGTACTTC.

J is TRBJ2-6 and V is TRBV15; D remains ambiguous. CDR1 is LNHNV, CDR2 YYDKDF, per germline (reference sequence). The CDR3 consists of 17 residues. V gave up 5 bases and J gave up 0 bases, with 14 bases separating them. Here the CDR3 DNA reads TGTGCCACCAGCGAACGGCCGACCTCCTCTGGGGCCAACGTCCTGACTTTC. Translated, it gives CATSERPTSSGANVLTF.

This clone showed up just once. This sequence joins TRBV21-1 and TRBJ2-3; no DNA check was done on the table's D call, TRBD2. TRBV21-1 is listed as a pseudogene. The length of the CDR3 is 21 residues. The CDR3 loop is CASREQPGLADSLASTDTQYF. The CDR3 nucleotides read TGTGCCAGCAGGGAGCAACCGGGACTAGCGGACTCCCTAGCCAGCACAGATACGCAGTATTTT.

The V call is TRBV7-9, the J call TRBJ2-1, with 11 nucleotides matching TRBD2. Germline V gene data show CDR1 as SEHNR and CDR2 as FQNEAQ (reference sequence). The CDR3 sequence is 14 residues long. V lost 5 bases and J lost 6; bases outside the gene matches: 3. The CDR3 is CASSVTSGSNEQFF. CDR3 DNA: TGTGCCAGCAGCGTCACTAGCGGGAGCAATGAGCAGTTCTTC.

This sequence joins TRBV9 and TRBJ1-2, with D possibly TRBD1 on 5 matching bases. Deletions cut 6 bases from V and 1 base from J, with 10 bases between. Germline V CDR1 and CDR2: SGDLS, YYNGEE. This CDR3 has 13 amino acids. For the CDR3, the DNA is TGTGCCAGCATAGGGACGGATAACTATGGCTACACCTTC. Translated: CASIGTDNYGYTF.

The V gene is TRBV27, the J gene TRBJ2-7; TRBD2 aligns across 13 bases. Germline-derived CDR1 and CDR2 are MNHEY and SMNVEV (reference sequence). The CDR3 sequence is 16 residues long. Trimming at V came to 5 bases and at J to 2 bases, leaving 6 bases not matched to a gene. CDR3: CASSLQGLAGTYEQYF. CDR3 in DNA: TGTGCCAGCAGTCTACAGGGACTAGCGGGAACCTACGAGCAGTACTTC.

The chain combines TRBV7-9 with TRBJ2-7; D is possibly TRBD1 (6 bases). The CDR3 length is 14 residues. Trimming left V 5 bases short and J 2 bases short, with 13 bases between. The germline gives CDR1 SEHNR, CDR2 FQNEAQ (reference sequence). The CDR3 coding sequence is TGTGCCAGCAGCATTCTACAGGGTACCTACGAGCAGTACTTC. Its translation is CASSILQGTYEQYF.

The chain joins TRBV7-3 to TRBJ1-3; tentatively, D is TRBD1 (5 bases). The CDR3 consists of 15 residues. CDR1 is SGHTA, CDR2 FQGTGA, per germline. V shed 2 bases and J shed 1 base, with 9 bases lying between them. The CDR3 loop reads CASSLVSGSGNTIYF. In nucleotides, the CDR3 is TGTGCCAGCAGCTTAGTATCAGGGTCTGGAAACACCATATATTTT.

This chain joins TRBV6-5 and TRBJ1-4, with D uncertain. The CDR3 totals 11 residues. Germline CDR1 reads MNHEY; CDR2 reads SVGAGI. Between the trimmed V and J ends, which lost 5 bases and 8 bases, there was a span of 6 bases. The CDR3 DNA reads TGTGCCAGCAGTCTCGCCGAAAAACTGTTTTTT. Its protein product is CASSLAEKLFF.

The CDR3 is CASSVRDNEQFF. The CDR3 region has the DNA TGTGCCAGCAGCGTCAGGGACAATGAGCAGTTCTTC. J is TRBJ2-1 and V is TRBV9, with a possible D match to TRBD1 (5 bases). V was clipped by 2 bases and J by 5 bases, with 5 bases between them. This CDR3 has 12 residues. The germline V gene has CDR1 SGDLS and CDR2 YYNGEE.

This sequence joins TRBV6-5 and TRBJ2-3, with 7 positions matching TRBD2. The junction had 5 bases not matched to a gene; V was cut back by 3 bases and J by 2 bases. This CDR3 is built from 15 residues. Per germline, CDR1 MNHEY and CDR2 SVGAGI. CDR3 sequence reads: CASSYGGEITDTQYF. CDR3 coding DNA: TGTGCCAGCAGTTATGGGGGGGAAATCACAGATACGCAGTATTTT.

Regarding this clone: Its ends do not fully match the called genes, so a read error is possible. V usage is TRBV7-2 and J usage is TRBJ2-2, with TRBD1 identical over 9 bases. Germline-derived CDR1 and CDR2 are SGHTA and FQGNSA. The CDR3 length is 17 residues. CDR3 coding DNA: TGTGCTAGCAGCTTAACACCGGGACAGGGGAACACCGGGGAGCTGTTTTTT. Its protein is CASSLTPGQGNTGELFF. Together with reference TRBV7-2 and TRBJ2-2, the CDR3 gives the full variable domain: GAGVSQSPSNKVTEKGKDVELRCDPISGHTALYWYRQSLGQGLEFLIYFQGNSAPDKSGLPSDRFSAERTGGSVSTLTIQRTQQEDSAVYLCASSLTPGQGNTGELFFGEGSRLTVL.

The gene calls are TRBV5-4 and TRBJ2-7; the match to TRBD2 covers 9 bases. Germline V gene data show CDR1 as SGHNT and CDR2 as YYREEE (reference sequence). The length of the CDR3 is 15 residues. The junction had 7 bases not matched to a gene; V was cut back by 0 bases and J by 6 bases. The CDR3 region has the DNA TGTGCCAGCAGCTTGGCAAGCGGGAGGCCCTCCGAGCAGTACTTC. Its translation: CASSLASGRPSEQYF.

The CDR3: CASSIGTSGIQPYEQYF. The CDR3 nucleotides are TGTGCCAGTAGTATTGGGACTAGCGGGATCCAACCCTACGAGCAGTACTTC. The gene calls are TRBV19 and TRBJ2-7, with 13 bases that match TRBD2. The V and J ends lost 3 bases and 2 bases, in that order; junction bases with no gene match: 7. The CDR3 runs 17 residues. Germline assignment: CDR1 LNHDA and CDR2 SQIVND (reference sequence).

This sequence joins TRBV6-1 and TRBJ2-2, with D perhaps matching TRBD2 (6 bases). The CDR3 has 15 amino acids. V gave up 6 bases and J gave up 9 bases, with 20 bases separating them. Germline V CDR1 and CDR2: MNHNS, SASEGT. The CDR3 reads CASRTRGVSPRELFF. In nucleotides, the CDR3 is TGTGCCAGCAGGACGCGCGGGGTTTCACCGAGGGAGCTGTTTTTT.

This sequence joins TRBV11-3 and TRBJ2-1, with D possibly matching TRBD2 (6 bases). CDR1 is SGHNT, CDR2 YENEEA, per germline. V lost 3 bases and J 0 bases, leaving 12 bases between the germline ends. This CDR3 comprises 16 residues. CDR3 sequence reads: CASSFASVSSYNEQFF. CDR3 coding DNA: TGTGCCAGCAGCTTCGCTAGCGTGAGCTCCTACAATGAGCAGTTCTTC.

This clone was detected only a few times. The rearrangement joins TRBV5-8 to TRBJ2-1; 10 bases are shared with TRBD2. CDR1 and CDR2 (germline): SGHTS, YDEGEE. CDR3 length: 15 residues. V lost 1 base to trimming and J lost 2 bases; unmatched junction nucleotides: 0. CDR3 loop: CASSLTSGTYNEQFF. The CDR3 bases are TGTGCCAGCAGCTTGACTAGCGGGACCTACAATGAGCAGTTCTTC.

This CDR3 is CASSQDGSGGQPQHF. CDR3 DNA: TGCGCCAGCAGCCAAGACGGGTCAGGGGGTCAGCCCCAGCATTTT. This chain joins TRBV4-3 and TRBJ1-5, with 7 bases aligning to TRBD1. V was clipped by 0 bases and J by 6 bases; unmatched bases: 5. The CDR3 is 15 residues long. The germline CDR1 and CDR2 sequences are LGHNA and YSLEER.

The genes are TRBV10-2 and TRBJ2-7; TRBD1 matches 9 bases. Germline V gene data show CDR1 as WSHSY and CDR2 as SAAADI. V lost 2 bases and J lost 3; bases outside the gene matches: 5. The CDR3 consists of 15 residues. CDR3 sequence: CASSEERTGDYEQYF. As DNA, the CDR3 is TGCGCCAGCAGTGAGGAACGGACAGGGGACTACGAGCAGTACTTC.

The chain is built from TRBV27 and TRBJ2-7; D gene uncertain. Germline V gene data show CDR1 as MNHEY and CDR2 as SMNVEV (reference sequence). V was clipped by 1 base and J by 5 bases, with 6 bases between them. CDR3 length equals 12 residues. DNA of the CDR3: TGTGCCAGCAGTTTATTAGGCGACGAGCAGTACTTC. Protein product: CASSLLGDEQYF.

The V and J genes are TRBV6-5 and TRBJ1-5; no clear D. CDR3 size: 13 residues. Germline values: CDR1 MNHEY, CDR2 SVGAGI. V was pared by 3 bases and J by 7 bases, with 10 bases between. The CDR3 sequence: CASSYSIGQPQHF. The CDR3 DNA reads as TGTGCCAGCAGTTATTCGATCGGGCAGCCCCAGCATTTT.

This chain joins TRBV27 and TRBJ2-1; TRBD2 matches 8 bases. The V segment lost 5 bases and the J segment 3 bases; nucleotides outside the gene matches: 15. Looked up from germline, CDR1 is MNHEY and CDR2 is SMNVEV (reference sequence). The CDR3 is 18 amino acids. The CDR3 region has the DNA TGTGCCAGCAGTCTAACCCAGATAATAGCGGGGCACTACAATGAGCAGTTCTTC. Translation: CASSLTQIIAGHYNEQFF.

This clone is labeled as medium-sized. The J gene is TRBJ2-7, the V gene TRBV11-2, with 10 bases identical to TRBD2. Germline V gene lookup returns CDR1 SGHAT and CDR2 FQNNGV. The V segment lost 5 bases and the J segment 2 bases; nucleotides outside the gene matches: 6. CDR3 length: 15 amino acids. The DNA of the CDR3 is TGTGCCAGCAGCCCGGGACTAGCGTTGACCTACGAGCAGTACTTC. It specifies CASSPGLALTYEQYF. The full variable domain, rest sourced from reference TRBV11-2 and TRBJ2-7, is EAGVAQSPRYKIIEKRQSVAFWCNPISGHATLYWYQQILGQGPKLLIQFQNNGVVDDSQLPKDRFSAERLKGVDSTLKIQPAKLEDSAVYLCASSPGLALTYEQYFGPGTRLTVT.

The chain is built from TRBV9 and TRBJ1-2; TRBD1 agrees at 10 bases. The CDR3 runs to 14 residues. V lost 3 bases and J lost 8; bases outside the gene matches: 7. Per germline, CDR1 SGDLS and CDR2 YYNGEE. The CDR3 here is CASSEGQGIEGYTF. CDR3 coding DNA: TGTGCCAGCAGCGAGGGACAGGGGATAGAGGGCTACACCTTC.

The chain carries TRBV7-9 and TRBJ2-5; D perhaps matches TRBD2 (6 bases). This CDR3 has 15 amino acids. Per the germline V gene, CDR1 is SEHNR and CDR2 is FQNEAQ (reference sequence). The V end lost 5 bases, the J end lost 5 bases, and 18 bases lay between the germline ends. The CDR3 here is CASSVGGAQLETQYF. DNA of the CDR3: TGTGCCAGCAGCGTGGGGGGAGCCCAGCTGGAGACCCAGTACTTC.

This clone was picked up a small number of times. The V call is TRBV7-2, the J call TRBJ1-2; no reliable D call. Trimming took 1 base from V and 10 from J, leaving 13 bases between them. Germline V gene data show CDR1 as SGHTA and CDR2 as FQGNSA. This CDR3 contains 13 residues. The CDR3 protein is CASSLDTPVVYTF. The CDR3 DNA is TGTGCCAGCAGCTTAGATACTCCCGTGGTCTACACCTTC.

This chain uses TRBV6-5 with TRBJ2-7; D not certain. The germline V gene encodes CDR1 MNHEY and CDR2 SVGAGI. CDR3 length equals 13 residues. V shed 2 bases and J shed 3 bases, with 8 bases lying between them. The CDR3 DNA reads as TGTGCCAGCAGTTACGCGGTTGACTACGAGCAGTACTTC. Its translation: CASSYAVDYEQYF.

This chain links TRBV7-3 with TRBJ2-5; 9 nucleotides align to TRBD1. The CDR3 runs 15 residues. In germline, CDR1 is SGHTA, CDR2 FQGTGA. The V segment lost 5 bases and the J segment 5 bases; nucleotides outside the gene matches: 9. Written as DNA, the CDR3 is TGTGCCAGCAGCCCCGTGGGACAGGGTTTTGAGACCCAGTACTTC. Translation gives CASSPVGQGFETQYF. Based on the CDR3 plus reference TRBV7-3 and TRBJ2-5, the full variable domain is GAGVSQTPSNKVTEKGKYVELRCDPISGHTALYWYRQSLGQGPEFLIYFQGTGAADDSGLPNDRFFAVRPEGSVSTLKIQRTERGDSAVYLCASSPVGQGFETQYFGPGTRLLVL.

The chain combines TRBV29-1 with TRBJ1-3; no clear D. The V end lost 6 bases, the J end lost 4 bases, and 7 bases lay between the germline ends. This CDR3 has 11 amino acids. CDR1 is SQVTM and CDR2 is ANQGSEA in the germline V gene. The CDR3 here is CSVVGGNTIYF. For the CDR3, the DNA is TGCAGCGTCGTCGGCGGAAACACCATATATTTT. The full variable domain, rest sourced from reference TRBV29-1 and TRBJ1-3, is SAVISQKPSRDICQRGTSLTIQCQVDSQVTMMFWYRQQPGQSLTLIATANQGSEATYESGFVIDKFPISRPNLTFSTLTVSNMSPEDSSIYLCSVVGGNTIYFGEGSWLTVV.

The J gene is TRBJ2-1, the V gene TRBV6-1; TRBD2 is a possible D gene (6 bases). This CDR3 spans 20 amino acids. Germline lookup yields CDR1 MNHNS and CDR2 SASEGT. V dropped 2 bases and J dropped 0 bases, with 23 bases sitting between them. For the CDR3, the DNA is TGTGCCAGCAGTGAAAAGAGGGGCGGGTCGGGAGTACGCTCCTACAATGAGCAGTTCTTC. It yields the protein CASSEKRGGSGVRSYNEQFF.